The 14 T cell receptor beta chains in this list originate from one sample, sequenced in a study of radiation and T cells in renal cell carcinoma (dated by TCRdb to the early 2020s). In light of the paper, this sample's time point label describes: blood 2 weeks post-SBRT. The sample's treatment or condition label is to be understood as: 15 Gy SBRT to primary tumor, nephrectomy 4 weeks later. Libraries were made using the immunoSEQ multiplex PCR assay. TCRdb limited this immuneACCESS table to in-frame rearrangements with V and J called. A share of clones is missing; checked studies link under half to unresolved V genes, and the rest is unexplained. The sample table shows some 120,000 clones, and roughly four fifths are seen once. Approximately 2% of the sample is taken by the ten largest. Sample: blood, taken from a patient whose treatment included radiotherapy and nephrectomy. The receptors derive from a woman aged 55-75 years with renal cell carcinoma.

This clone was seen only once. This chain links TRBV30 with TRBJ2-5, with 11 bases matching TRBD2. CDR1 GTSNPN and CDR2 SVGIG come from the germline V gene (reference sequence). With 1 base clipped from V and 1 base from J, the junction kept 5 bases outside the gene matches. The CDR3 length is 16 residues. CDR3 sequence reads: CAWSGPGTSGQETQYF. The CDR3 DNA reads TGTGCCTGGAGTGGCCCCGGGACTAGCGGCCAAGAGACCCAGTACTTC.

The chain carries TRBV6-5 and TRBJ1-1, with a tentative D call TRBD1 (5 bases). CDR3 length: 15 residues. Germline V gene sequence: CDR1 MNHEY, CDR2 SVGAGI. The ends were cut back, 4 bases at V and 0 bases at J, with 12 bases in the middle. In DNA, the CDR3 is TGTGCCAGCAGTTTAGGGACTCCAGTGAACACTGAAGCTTTCTTT. Translation: CASSLGTPVNTEAFF.

The chain uses TRBV20-1 and TRBJ1-1; D ambiguous. Per the germline V gene, CDR1 is DFQATT and CDR2 is SNEGSKA (reference sequence). V was cut by 4 bases and J by 3 bases, with 6 bases left in between. The CDR3 sequence is 11 residues long. CDR3 in amino acids: CSAISHTEAFF. The DNA of the CDR3 is TGCAGTGCTATAAGTCACACTGAAGCTTTCTTT.

The chain has TRBV29-1 and TRBJ1-1, with 9 bases identical to TRBD1. Germline-derived CDR1 and CDR2 are SQVTM and ANQGSEA. CDR3 size: 12 residues. Losses at the gene ends were 7 bases for V and 4 bases for J; bases not matched to a gene: 4. CDR3 DNA sequence: TGCAGCGCTAAACAGGGGGCCACTGAAGCTTTCTTT. Protein product: CSAKQGATEAFF. The full variable domain, rest sourced from reference TRBV29-1 and TRBJ1-1, is SAVISQKPSRDICQRGTSLTIQCQVDSQVTMMFWYRQQPGQSLTLIATANQGSEATYESGFVIDKFPISRPNLTFSTLTVSNMSPEDSSIYLCSAKQGATEAFFGQGTRLTVV.

The rearrangement uses TRBV18 and TRBJ2-1; weak D call: TRBD2 (6 bases). Trimming took off 0 bases at V and 0 bases at J, with 9 bases between the two ends. CDR1 and CDR2 (germline): KGHSH, LQKENI. The CDR3 consists of 16 residues. CDR3: CASSPPVGGSYNEQFF. The CDR3 nucleotides read TGTGCCAGCTCACCACCGGTCGGGGGCTCCTACAATGAGCAGTTCTTC.

This clone was detected once. The chain combines TRBV19 with TRBJ2-5; 8 nucleotides line up with TRBD2. Trimming cost V 6 bases and J 3 bases; bases outside gene matches: 9. The CDR3 runs 15 residues. Germline CDR1 is LNHDA and CDR2 is SQIVND (reference sequence). CDR3 amino acids: CASSNQPGGEETQYF. For the CDR3, the DNA is TGTGCCAGTAGCAACCAACCGGGGGGGGAAGAGACCCAGTACTTC.

The V gene is TRBV5-1, the J gene TRBJ2-3, with D unresolved. The CDR3 totals 14 residues. The V end was cut by 0 bases, the J end by 6 bases, with 11 bases between. CDR1 SGHRS and CDR2 YFSETQ come from the germline V gene. The CDR3 spells CASSLAVLPDTQYF. In nucleotides, the CDR3 is TGCGCCAGCAGCTTGGCGGTATTACCGGATACGCAGTATTTT.

This rearrangement joins TRBV10-3 to TRBJ2-5, with D tentatively TRBD1 (5 bases). CDR3 length: 14 residues. The V and J ends lost 3 bases and 5 bases respectively, with 13 bases between them. From germline, CDR1 is ENHRY and CDR2 SYGVKD. The CDR3 nucleotides read TGTGCCATCAGTGATCAGGGTCTGGGCGAGACCCAGTACTTC. Its translation: CAISDQGLGETQYF.

J is TRBJ1-4 and V is TRBV5-1; 8 positions match TRBD1. Germline V gene lookup returns CDR1 SGHRS and CDR2 YFSETQ. The CDR3 length is 16 residues. The J segment lost 7 bases and the V segment lost 0 bases, leaving 8 bases of the junction unmatched. In DNA, the CDR3 is TGCGCCAGCAGCTTGGACAGGGGGATGGGTGGTGAAAAACTGTTTTTT. The encoded protein is CASSLDRGMGGEKLFF. Together with reference TRBV5-1 and TRBJ1-4, the CDR3 gives the full variable domain: KAGVTQTPRYLIKTRGQQVTLSCSPISGHRSVSWYQQTPGQGLQFLFEYFSETQRNKGNFPGRFSGRQFSNSRSEMNVSTLELGDSALYLCASSLDRGMGGEKLFFGSGTQLSVL.

This clone was seen a handful of times. This chain connects TRBV10-2 to TRBJ2-5, with a tentative D call TRBD1 (6 bases). This CDR3 is 14 amino acids long. Germline V gives CDR1 WSHSY, CDR2 SAAADI. V lost 6 bases to trimming and J lost 2 bases, with 13 bases between them. CDR3 coding DNA: TGCGCCAGCAGCGTCACAGGGTTACAAGAGACCCAGTACTTC. It specifies CASSVTGLQETQYF.

The chain is built from TRBV9 and TRBJ2-2; 7 bases line up with TRBD2. The CDR3 sequence is 16 residues long. Germline CDR1 and CDR2: SGDLS and YYNGEE. With V trimmed by 3 bases and J by 2 bases, 7 bases remained unmatched. CDR3: CASSGLAAPNTGELFF. DNA for the CDR3: TGTGCCAGCAGCGGGCTAGCGGCACCAAACACCGGGGAGCTGTTTTTT.

The chain has TRBV6-6 and TRBJ1-6; D is perhaps TRBD1 (6 bases). V shed 2 bases and J shed 8 bases, with 10 bases lying between them. The CDR3 spans 14 residues. CDR1 is MNHNY and CDR2 is SVGAGI in the germline V gene (reference sequence). The CDR3 nucleotides are TGTGCCAGCAGTTACCGGGGGGCGGATTCACCCCTCCACTTT. It specifies CASSYRGADSPLHF.

V is TRBV9 and J is TRBJ2-2; D is possibly TRBD2 (6 bases). Germline assignment: CDR1 SGDLS and CDR2 YYNGEE. Trimming removed 3 bases at V and 3 bases at J, with 18 bases between. The CDR3 length is 17 residues. The CDR3 loop reads CASSGSTGRGDTGELFF. CDR3 bases: TGTGCCAGCAGCGGTAGCACCGGGAGAGGGGACACCGGGGAGCTGTTTTTT.

J is TRBJ1-2 and V is TRBV7-2; D remains unclear. The CDR3 runs to 13 residues. The ends were cut back, 2 bases at V and 5 bases at J, with 9 bases in the middle. The germline CDR1 and CDR2 sequences are SGHTA and FQGNSA. In DNA, the CDR3 is TGTGCCAGCAGCTTATCCTATTTATATGGCTACACCTTC. Its protein product is CASSLSYLYGYTF.